The 27 T cell receptor beta chains reported below all come from one sample, sequenced in a study of blood T cell repertoires in COVID-19. Some clones are missing from TCRdb's copy, which holds only in-frame ones; the method was immunoSEQ multiplex PCR. Seen here are 380,000 or so clones, roughly 80% observed once, and the top ten hold under 1.2%. The sample consisted of peripheral blood. Every receptor here comes from a human donor with acute or convalescent COVID-19. The donor label of this sample is uncertain.

In the case of this clone: Other DNA variants within this sample encode the same CDR3. The rearrangement uses TRBV28 and TRBJ1-2; D gene unclear. V lost 6 bases and J 4 bases, leaving 9 bases between the germline ends. CDR1 is MDHEN, CDR2 SYDVKM, per germline. CDR3 length: 12 residues. The CDR3 spells CASREQSYGYTF. Written as DNA, the CDR3 is TGTGCCAGCAGGGAACAGTCCTATGGCTACACCTTC.

V usage is TRBV7-6 and J usage is TRBJ1-1; TRBD1 matches 8 bases. This CDR3 comprises 14 residues. The germline V gene encodes CDR1 SGHVS and CDR2 FNYEAQ. Trimming took 2 bases from V and 7 from J; bases not matched to a gene: 6. The CDR3 loop is CASSLNAGGGEAFF. The CDR3 region has the DNA TGTGCCAGCAGCTTAAACGCAGGGGGCGGTGAAGCTTTCTTT.

This chain uses TRBV3-1 (or the pseudogene TRBV3-2) with TRBJ1-4; 9 bases are shared with TRBD1. V lost 4 bases and J lost 7; bases outside the gene matches: 4. Germline CDR1 and CDR2: LGHDT and YNNKEL (reference sequence). This CDR3 is built from 14 residues. The CDR3 bases are TGTGCCAGCAGCCCCGGACAGGGGCCTGAAAAACTGTTTTTT. Protein: CASSPGQGPEKLFF.

The CDR3 region is CAISESTGAATQYF. The CDR3 nucleotides are TGTGCCATCAGTGAGTCGACAGGGGCGGCTACGCAGTATTTT. The chain has TRBV10-3 and TRBJ2-3; 8 bases map to TRBD1. The germline V gene has CDR1 ENHRY and CDR2 SYGVKD. The CDR3 runs 14 residues. Trimming took 0 bases from V and 8 from J; bases not matched to a gene: 4.

This chain uses TRBV19 with TRBJ1-1; 8 nucleotides match TRBD1. The CDR3 is 15 residues long. Germline V gives CDR1 LNHDA, CDR2 SQIVND (reference sequence). Unmatched junction bases numbered 7, after V lost 1 base and J lost 6 bases. The CDR3 spells CASSIGGTGGAEAFF. The CDR3 DNA is TGTGCCAGTAGTATAGGGGGGACAGGAGGGGCTGAAGCTTTCTTT. Based on the CDR3 plus reference TRBV19 and TRBJ1-1, the full variable domain is DGGITQSPKYLFRKEGQNVTLSCEQNLNHDAMYWYRQDPGQGLRLIYYSQIVNDFQKGDIAEGYSVSREKKESFPLTVTSAQKNPTAFYLCASSIGGTGGAEAFFGQGTRLTVV.

The V and J genes are TRBV7-2 and TRBJ2-7, with TRBD1 as a possible D gene (6 bases). Germline V lookup: CDR1 SGHTA, CDR2 FQGNSA. This CDR3 is 15 amino acids long. V was trimmed by 5 bases and J by 0 bases, leaving 14 bases between them. The CDR3 nucleotides are TGTGCCAGCAGCCCGAGACAGGAGAGCTCCTACGAGCAGTACTTC. Amino acid sequence: CASSPRQESSYEQYF.

This chain joins TRBV2 and TRBJ2-7; TRBD1 aligns across 9 bases. This CDR3 comprises 15 residues. Germline values: CDR1 SNHLY, CDR2 FYNNEI. V lost 5 bases, J lost 4 bases, and 9 bases stayed unmatched. CDR3 coding DNA: TGTGCCAGCAGTCTGGGAGGGACAGGGTCTTACGAGCAGTACTTC. Translation gives CASSLGGTGSYEQYF.

This clone appeared once. V gene TRBV14 combines with J gene TRBJ2-7; D is undetermined. Germline V gene sequence: CDR1 SGHDN, CDR2 FVKESK. This CDR3 region has 12 residues. Trimming pared 0 bases from V and 4 bases from J, leaving 4 bases between. Written as DNA, the CDR3 is TGTGCCAGCAGCCAAGACTTTTACGAGCAGTACTTC. Its translation is CASSQDFYEQYF.

The CDR3 region is CASSTGGTPDGYTF. The CDR3 DNA sequence: TGCGCCAGCAGCACGGGGGGGACACCCGATGGCTACACCTTC. The chain links TRBV5-1 to TRBJ1-2, with a tentative D call TRBD1 (6 bases). The length of the CDR3 is 14 residues. Per germline, CDR1 SGHRS and CDR2 YFSETQ. The V gene lost 4 bases and the J gene lost 6 bases, with 16 bases spanning the gap.

This chain uses TRBV27 with TRBJ2-2; D unresolved. Trimming stripped 5 bases from V and 6 bases from J, with 10 bases between. The CDR3 runs to 13 residues. Germline V gene lookup returns CDR1 MNHEY and CDR2 SMNVEV (reference sequence). The CDR3 loop reads CASSPVRAGELFF. In nucleotides, the CDR3 is TGTGCCAGCAGTCCCGTCCGCGCCGGGGAGCTGTTTTTT.

This clone was counted between two and nine times. This chain joins TRBV2 and TRBJ1-2, with D perhaps TRBD1 (6 bases). In germline, CDR1 is SNHLY, CDR2 FYNNEI. The CDR3 has 14 residues. Trimming removed 5 bases from V and 0 bases from J, with 10 bases in between. CDR3 nucleotides: TGTGCCAGCAGTCGGACAGCCCCTAACTATGGCTACACCTTC. It encodes CASSRTAPNYGYTF.

The chain recombines TRBV7-9 with TRBJ1-3, with TRBD1 as a possible D gene (5 bases). This CDR3 has 19 amino acids. Germline CDR1 SEHNR, CDR2 FQNEAQ (reference sequence). V was cut by 5 bases and J by 0 bases, with 23 bases left in between. The CDR3 reads CASSPEGLYRSISGNTIYF. The CDR3 DNA reads as TGTGCCAGCAGCCCCGAGGGACTCTACAGGTCGATCTCTGGAAACACCATATATTTT.

This clone has just a few counts. V usage is TRBV11-2 and J usage is TRBJ1-2; D not certain. With 6 bases removed from V and 7 bases from J, the gap between germline ends came to 15 bases. Per germline, CDR1 SGHAT and CDR2 FQNNGV. The CDR3 has 13 amino acids. CDR3: CASSFTNRGGYTF. In nucleotides, the CDR3 is TGTGCCAGCAGTTTCACGAATAGAGGTGGCTACACCTTC.

In its sample, this clone was seen once. The chain carries TRBV3-1 (or the pseudogene TRBV3-2) and TRBJ2-7, with 7 bases identical to TRBD1. V lost 0 bases and J lost 3; bases outside the gene matches: 5. The CDR3 loop spans 15 amino acids. Germline lookup yields CDR1 LGHDT and CDR2 YNNKEL (reference sequence). CDR3 residues: CASSQDETGLYEQYF. CDR3 nucleotide sequence: TGTGCCAGCAGCCAAGATGAGACAGGGCTCTACGAGCAGTACTTC.

CDR3 sequence reads: CASSLTGGRGGEKLFF. CDR3 DNA sequence: TGTGCCAGCAGCCTGACAGGGGGTCGGGGAGGCGAAAAACTGTTTTTT. The chain couples TRBV7-2 to TRBJ1-4; 9 nucleotides agree with TRBD1. The CDR3 sequence is 16 residues long. J lost 8 bases, V lost 5 bases, and 12 bases had no gene match. CDR1 and CDR2 (germline): SGHTA, FQGNSA. The variable domain in full, with the rest retrieved from reference TRBV7-2 and TRBJ1-4, is GAGVSQSPSNKVTEKGKDVELRCDPISGHTALYWYRQSLGQGLEFLIYFQGNSAPDKSGLPSDRFSAERTGGSVSTLTIQRTQQEDSAVYLCASSLTGGRGGEKLFFGSGTQLSVL.

The chain carries TRBV28 and TRBJ1-5; 10 bases fit TRBD1. Germline V gives CDR1 MDHEN, CDR2 SYDVKM. V dropped 4 bases and J dropped 0; count of bases not matched to a gene: 6. The CDR3 is made up of 17 amino acids. The chain's CDR3 is CASSSAGQGYSNQPQHF. CDR3 sequence (DNA): TGTGCCAGCAGTTCCGCGGGACAGGGGTATAGCAATCAGCCCCAGCATTTT.

The sample holds one count of this clone. This chain uses TRBV2 with TRBJ2-5; D is perhaps TRBD1 (6 bases). The CDR3 covers 16 residues. CDR1 is SNHLY, CDR2 FYNNEI, per germline. V shed 5 bases and J shed 5 bases, with 21 bases lying between them. CDR3 residues: CASSRQGGGIGETQYF. The CDR3 DNA reads TGTGCCAGCAGTCGGCAGGGTGGGGGCATAGGGGAGACCCAGTACTTC.

This clone was seen a handful of times. This chain uses TRBV2 with TRBJ1-6, with no clear D. Germline V gives CDR1 SNHLY, CDR2 FYNNEI. The CDR3 length is 10 residues. V lost 8 bases to trimming and J lost 10 bases, with 6 bases between them. The CDR3 nucleotides read TGTGCCAGCCGAGGGTCACCCCTCCACTTT. Amino acids: CASRGSPLHF.

This rearrangement joins TRBV7-8 to TRBJ1-3, with D possibly being TRBD1 (6 bases). Germline CDR1 and CDR2: SGHVS and FQNEAQ. Trimming left V 8 bases short and J 2 bases short, with 13 bases between. The length of the CDR3 is 14 residues. DNA for the CDR3: TGTGCCAGCGCCTATTGGGGGCCTGGAAACACCATATATTTT. Translation: CASAYWGPGNTIYF.

This chain uses TRBV30 with TRBJ2-3; TRBD1 agrees at 7 bases. Germline V gives CDR1 GTSNPN, CDR2 SVGIG (reference sequence). Unmatched junction bases numbered 13, after V lost 4 bases and J lost 6 bases. CDR3 size: 15 residues. The CDR3 bases are TGTGCCTGGAATAGGGACAGACGATCCATCGATACGCAGTATTTT. This sequence encodes CAWNRDRRSIDTQYF.

This sequence joins TRBV6-6 and TRBJ1-1; D call uncertain. Between the trimmed V and J ends, which lost 5 bases and 1 base, there was a span of 11 bases. Germline CDR1 reads MNHNY; CDR2 reads SVGAGI (reference sequence). This CDR3 contains 14 residues. The CDR3 DNA reads as TGTGCCAGCAGTCCGGTTATTCAGAACACTGAAGCTTTCTTT. Translating gives CASSPVIQNTEAFF.

V and J are TRBV10-3 and TRBJ2-7; TRBD2 agrees at 11 bases. V shed 6 bases and J 0 bases; nucleotides not matched to a gene: 4. The CDR3 sequence is 15 residues long. Germline V gene sequence: CDR1 ENHRY, CDR2 SYGVKD. The CDR3 is CAIRTSGRSSYEQYF. The DNA for the CDR3 is TGTGCCATCAGAACTAGCGGGAGAAGCTCCTACGAGCAGTACTTC.

The V gene is TRBV5-4, the J gene TRBJ1-2; 8 nucleotides agree with TRBD1. The CDR3 extends over 13 amino acids. V shed 2 bases and J 5 bases; nucleotides not matched to a gene: 2. Germline CDR1 SGHNT, CDR2 YYREEE (reference sequence). CDR3 coding DNA: TGTGCCAGCAGCTTTCAGGGGGCGTATGGCTACACCTTC. Encoded protein: CASSFQGAYGYTF.

The chain carries TRBV2 and TRBJ2-2; 8 bases are a match to TRBD1. CDR3 length: 13 amino acids. Germline V gene sequence: CDR1 SNHLY, CDR2 FYNNEI. The V segment lost 3 bases and the J segment 8 bases; nucleotides outside the gene matches: 2. The CDR3 spells CASSDRGQGELFF. The DNA of the CDR3 is TGTGCCAGCAGTGACAGGGGGCAGGGGGAGCTGTTTTTT. Filled out from reference TRBV2 and TRBJ2-2, the complete variable domain reads EPEVTQTPSHQVTQMGQEVILRCVPISNHLYFYWYRQILGQKVEFLVSFYNNEISEKSEIFDDQFSVERPDGSNFTLKIRSTKLEDSAMYFCASSDRGQGELFFGEGSRLTVL.

The chain couples TRBV6-5 to TRBJ2-5; 10 bases match TRBD2. The ends lost 6 bases at V and 5 bases at J; junction bases unmatched: 9. The germline gives CDR1 MNHEY, CDR2 SVGAGI. CDR3 size: 15 residues. DNA of the CDR3: TGTGCCAGCAGCCTCATCCCGGGACTAGCGGAGACCCAGTACTTC. This translates into CASSLIPGLAETQYF.

This chain connects TRBV19 to TRBJ1-5; the D is unclear. From germline, CDR1 is LNHDA and CDR2 SQIVND (reference sequence). The CDR3 has 15 residues. Trimming stripped 1 base from V and 3 bases from J, with 10 bases between. The CDR3 here is CASSIGQVYNQPQHF. In DNA, the CDR3 is TGTGCCAGTAGTATAGGTCAGGTATACAATCAGCCCCAGCATTTT.

The chain has TRBV12-3 or TRBV12-4 and TRBJ1-6, with unresolved D. This CDR3 is built from 13 residues. V gave up 6 bases and J gave up 10 bases, with 13 bases separating them. Here the CDR3 DNA reads TGTGCCAGCAGCCCCTTTTTTGAGTCACCCCTCCACTTT. Translation: CASSPFFESPLHF.